Each of the 19 T cell receptor beta chains below was sequenced from the same sample in a study of blood T cell repertoires in COVID-19. Produced via immunoSEQ multiplex PCR; TCRdb's table is partial and in-frame only. The table includes some 330,000 clones, about 87% detected once. The sample was PBMCs or T cells enriched from blood (not recorded which). These receptors originate from a man aged 35 to 55 in a cohort exposed to, infected with or recovered from COVID-19 (not recorded which).

The chain recombines TRBV9 with TRBJ1-1; maybe TRBD1 (5 bases). The CDR3 runs to 13 residues. Germline lookup yields CDR1 SGDLS and CDR2 YYNGEE. The V end lost 4 bases, the J end lost 5 bases, and 12 bases lay between the germline ends. The CDR3 sequence: CASSRGGLTEAFF. The CDR3 DNA sequence: TGTGCCAGCAGCAGGGGAGGGTTGACTGAAGCTTTCTTT.

The rearrangement links TRBV18 to TRBJ1-2; D unclear. The germline V gene has CDR1 KGHSH and CDR2 LQKENI. Trimming took off 2 bases at V and 4 bases at J, with 17 bases between the two ends. The CDR3 is 16 amino acids. The CDR3 is CASSPSRTQASYGYTF. CDR3 sequence (DNA): TGTGCCAGCTCACCATCACGGACTCAGGCTTCCTATGGCTACACCTTC.

The gene calls are TRBV14 and TRBJ2-1, with a weak D call TRBD1 (5 bases). Trimming removed 3 bases from V and 2 bases from J, with 8 bases in between. This CDR3 is 14 amino acids long. The V gene's germline CDR1 is SGHDN and CDR2 FVKESK. The CDR3 sequence is CASSQDTAYNEQFF. The DNA for the CDR3 is TGTGCCAGCAGCCAGGACACCGCCTACAATGAGCAGTTCTTC.

V and J are TRBV5-1 and TRBJ2-5; D gene unclear. CDR1 and CDR2 (germline): SGHRS, YFSETQ. Trimming took off 4 bases at V and 1 base at J, with 5 bases between the two ends. The CDR3 spans 12 residues. In DNA form, the CDR3 reads TGCGCCAGCAGCGCGAGCCAAGAGACCCAGTACTTC. Translating gives CASSASQETQYF.

V gene TRBV7-9 combines with J gene TRBJ1-2; D gene uncertain. The CDR3 loop spans 14 amino acids. Germline V gene data show CDR1 as SEHNR and CDR2 as FQNEAQ (reference sequence). Trimming removed 5 bases from V and 4 bases from J, with 14 bases in between. This CDR3 is CASSVEAATYGYTF. The CDR3 DNA reads TGTGCCAGCAGCGTAGAAGCAGCGACCTATGGCTACACCTTC.

This chain connects TRBV7-2 to TRBJ2-2, with TRBD1 matching 10 bases. Looked up from germline, CDR1 is SGHTA and CDR2 is FQGNSA. The V and J ends lost 4 bases and 4 bases, in that order; junction bases with no gene match: 3. CDR3 length: 15 amino acids. CDR3: CASSWTGGGTGELFF. As DNA, the CDR3 is TGTGCCAGCAGCTGGACAGGGGGAGGCACCGGGGAGCTGTTTTTT.

The chain joins TRBV10-1 to TRBJ2-2, with a weak D call TRBD1 (5 bases). CDR1 WNHNN and CDR2 SYGVQD come from the germline V gene (reference sequence). The CDR3 loop spans 14 amino acids. The V end lost 6 bases, the J end lost 3 bases, and 11 bases lay between the germline ends. The CDR3, as DNA: TGCGCCAGCAGACCCGTGACAGACACCGGGGAGCTGTTTTTT. This translates into CASRPVTDTGELFF.

The genes are TRBV27 and TRBJ1-2; TRBD1 matches 12 bases. V lost 9 bases to trimming and J lost 0 bases; unmatched junction nucleotides: 8. The CDR3 runs 16 residues. Per the germline V gene, CDR1 is MNHEY and CDR2 is SMNVEV (reference sequence). CDR3 sequence reads: CASLPGQGASNYGYTF. The CDR3 nucleotides are TGTGCCAGTCTACCGGGACAGGGGGCATCTAACTATGGCTACACCTTC.

The V and J genes are TRBV7-3 and TRBJ2-7; D might be TRBD2 (5 bases). Germline V gene lookup returns CDR1 SGHTA and CDR2 FQGTGA. The CDR3 covers 14 residues. Trimming left V 6 bases short and J 5 bases short, with 17 bases between. This chain's CDR3 is CASSFGGLGNEQYF. The CDR3 coding sequence is TGTGCCAGCAGTTTCGGAGGCCTGGGAAACGAGCAGTACTTC.

The chain employs TRBV3-1 (or the pseudogene TRBV3-2) and TRBJ1-3; TRBD1 might be the D (6 bases). The germline CDR1 and CDR2 sequences are LGHDT and YNNKEL (reference sequence). The V and J ends lost 0 bases and 0 bases respectively, with 15 bases between them. This CDR3 region has 18 residues. The CDR3 DNA is TGTGCCAGCAGCCAAGATCGTTGGGGGCTGAGCTCTGGAAACACCATATATTTT. Its protein product is CASSQDRWGLSSGNTIYF.

V and J are TRBV5-4 and TRBJ2-5; 12 bases match TRBD2. There are 15 residues in the CDR3. Germline V CDR1 and CDR2: SGHNT, YYREEE (reference sequence). With V trimmed by 1 base and J by 5 bases, 3 bases remained unmatched. CDR3 DNA: TGTGCCAGCAGCTTGTACCTAGCGGGAGGGGAGACCCAGTACTTC. This gives the protein CASSLYLAGGETQYF.

On this clone: The same CDR3 is also encoded by other DNA sequences in this sample. CDR3 sequence: CASSLSGSPYNEQFF. CDR3 DNA sequence: TGCGCCAGCTCTCTTAGCGGGAGTCCCTACAATGAGCAGTTCTTC. This rearrangement joins TRBV5-1 to TRBJ2-1; the match to TRBD2 covers 9 bases. With 7 bases clipped from V and 2 bases from J, the junction kept 7 bases outside the gene matches. This CDR3 contains 15 residues. In germline, CDR1 is SGHRS, CDR2 YFSETQ.

This clone was detected once. V usage is TRBV6-5 and J usage is TRBJ2-7; 11 bases are a match to TRBD2. Germline CDR1 reads MNHEY; CDR2 reads SVGAGI. CDR3 length: 15 amino acids. J lost 4 bases, V lost 10 bases, and 12 bases had no gene match. The DNA of the CDR3 is TGTGCCACCACGAAACCGGGACTAGCGGCATACGAGCAGTACTTC. Protein sequence: CATTKPGLAAYEQYF.

The V and J genes are TRBV15 and TRBJ1-2; possibly TRBD1 for D (6 bases). V was cut by 1 base and J by 5 bases, with 14 bases left in between. Looked up from germline, CDR1 is LNHNV and CDR2 is YYDKDF (reference sequence). This CDR3 comprises 15 residues. CDR3 protein: CATSRGGGGRYGYTF. The DNA for the CDR3 is TGTGCCACCAGCAGAGGGGGAGGGGGGAGGTATGGCTACACCTTC.

J is TRBJ1-6 and V is TRBV28; 7 positions agree with TRBD1. Trimming removed 6 bases from V and 6 bases from J; junction bases left unmatched: 2. CDR1 MDHEN and CDR2 SYDVKM come from the germline V gene. The CDR3 length is 13 residues. CDR3 sequence (DNA): TGTGCCAGCAGGACAGGGAGTAATTCACCCCTCCACTTT. This translates into CASRTGSNSPLHF.

This clone was counted between two and nine times. The J gene is TRBJ2-7, the V gene TRBV5-1; no clear D. This CDR3 is 13 amino acids long. Trimming removed 1 base from V and 5 bases from J, with 10 bases in between. Per germline, CDR1 SGHRS and CDR2 YFSETQ. The CDR3 spells CASSLTQAHEQYF. In DNA form, the CDR3 reads TGCGCCAGCAGCTTGACCCAGGCCCACGAGCAGTACTTC.

The J gene is TRBJ1-5, the V gene TRBV7-9; D unclear. Trimming left V 0 bases short and J 7 bases short, with 10 bases between. Germline values: CDR1 SEHNR, CDR2 FQNEAQ (reference sequence). The CDR3 has 14 residues. CDR3 DNA sequence: TGTGCCAGCAGCTTAGCGGAGACGGGACAGCCCCAGCATTTT. It translates to CASSLAETGQPQHF. Complete variable domain (other parts from reference TRBV7-9 and TRBJ1-5): DTGVSQNPRHKITKRGQNVTFRCDPISEHNRLYWYRQTLGQGPEFLTYFQNEAQLEKSRLLSDRFSAERPKGSFSTLEIQRTEQGDSAMYLCASSLAETGQPQHFGDGTRLSIL.

The rearrangement joins TRBV6-1 to TRBJ1-3, with D maybe TRBD1 (5 bases). The V end lost 3 bases, the J end lost 0 bases, and 12 bases lay between the germline ends. Germline V CDR1 and CDR2: MNHNS, SASEGT. The CDR3 extends over 16 amino acids. CDR3 bases: TGTGCCAGCAGTGACGGGGACGGGAGCTCTGGAAACACCATATATTTT. Protein product: CASSDGDGSSGNTIYF.

The rearrangement uses TRBV4-1 and TRBJ1-5; D may be TRBD1 (5 bases). V was trimmed by 1 base and J by 6 bases, leaving 10 bases between them. The germline V gene encodes CDR1 MGHRA and CDR2 YSYEKL. CDR3 size: 14 residues. In DNA, the CDR3 is TGCGCCAGCAGCCAAGCTGGGGGGGTTCAGCCCCAGCATTTT. It specifies CASSQAGGVQPQHF.